The source of this T cell receptor beta chain is a study of CD8+CD57+ T cells in acquired aplastic anemia. Germline CDR1 is ENHRY and CDR2 is SYGVKD. CDR3 size: 11 residues. V was shortened by 5 bases and J by 7 bases, with 9 bases between the two germline ends. TCR beta VDJ and CDR3 profiling used genomic DNA as template. TCRdb itself ran the reads through MiXCR, one entry per CDR3 protein. The data show over 100,000 distinct CDR3 sequences, approximately 41% seen once. This clonotype originated in a human donor in good health, serving as a control. V and J are TRBV10-3 and TRBJ2-7; tentative D call: TRBD2 (6 bases). The specimen was sorted CD4+, CD8+, or CD8+CD57+ T cells (not recorded which) from PBMCs. The CDR3 DNA is TGTGCCATCAGTACGGGAGCGGAGCAGTACTTC. Protein sequence: CAISTGAEQYF.